Listed here is a single T cell receptor beta chain. Its antigen remains unidentified. The junction differs from germline at one of its ends, possibly a read error. Over several immunoSEQ plates, each subset's genomic DNA was distributed in even portions. Sequencing was performed with immunoSEQ multiplex PCR; in TCRdb, only in-frame clones are kept and a portion is missing. The sample lists roughly 2.2 million clones, about nine tenths occurring once. CDR1 and CDR2 from the germline V gene are SGHTA and FQGNSA. The CDR3 extends over 13 amino acids. The sample is drawn from a study of shared clonotypes between healthy human individuals. The study, taken as a whole, reports: Richness estimates generally favored naive over memory subsets. Approximately 5% of naive CD4 clonotypes were shared across several donors. With few donors, the genetic and exposure-history diversity represented was limited.

J is TRBJ2-3 and V is TRBV7-2; perhaps TRBD2 as D (8 bases). Sequencing input: naive CD4+ T cells from PBMCs. Subset denoted: CD45RA+ positively selected. This TCR was recovered from a man aged 18 to 30 in good health. Some clones in this sample may be carry-over from other donors' samples. CDR3 residues: CASSPSPGLGGGF. The DNA of the CDR3 is TGTGCCAGCAGCCCATCACCGGGACTAGGGGGCGGTTTT.